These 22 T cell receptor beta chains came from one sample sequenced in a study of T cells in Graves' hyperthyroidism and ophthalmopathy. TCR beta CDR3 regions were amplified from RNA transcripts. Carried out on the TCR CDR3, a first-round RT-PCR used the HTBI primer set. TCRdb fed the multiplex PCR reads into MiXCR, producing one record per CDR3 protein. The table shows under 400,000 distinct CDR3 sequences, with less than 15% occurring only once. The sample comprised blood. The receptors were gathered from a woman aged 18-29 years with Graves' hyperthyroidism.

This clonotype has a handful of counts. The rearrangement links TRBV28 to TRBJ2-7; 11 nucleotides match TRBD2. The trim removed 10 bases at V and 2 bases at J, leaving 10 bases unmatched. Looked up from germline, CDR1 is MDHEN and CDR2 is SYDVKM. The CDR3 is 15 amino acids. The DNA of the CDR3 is TGTGCCATCCTAGGACTAGCGGGCCCCACCTACGAGCAGTACTTC. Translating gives CAILGLAGPTYEQYF. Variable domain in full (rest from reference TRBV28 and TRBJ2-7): DVKVTQSSRYLVKRTGEKVFLECVQDMDHENMFWYRQDPGLGLRLIYFSYDVKMKEKGDIPEGYSVSREKKERFSLILESASTNQTSMYLCAILGLAGPTYEQYFGPGTRLTVT.

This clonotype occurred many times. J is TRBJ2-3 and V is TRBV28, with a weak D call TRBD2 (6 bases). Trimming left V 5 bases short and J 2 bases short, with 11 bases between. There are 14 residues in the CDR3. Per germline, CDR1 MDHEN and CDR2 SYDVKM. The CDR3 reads CASSLGGVTDTQYF. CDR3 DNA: TGTGCCAGCAGTCTCGGAGGGGTCACAGATACGCAGTATTTT.

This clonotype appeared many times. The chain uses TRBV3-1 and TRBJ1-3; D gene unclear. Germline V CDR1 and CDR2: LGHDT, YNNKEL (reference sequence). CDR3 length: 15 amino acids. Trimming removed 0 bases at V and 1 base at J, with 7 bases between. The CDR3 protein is CASSQDLVSGNTIYF. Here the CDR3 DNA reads TGTGCCAGCAGCCAAGATCTGGTTTCTGGAAACACCATATATTTT.

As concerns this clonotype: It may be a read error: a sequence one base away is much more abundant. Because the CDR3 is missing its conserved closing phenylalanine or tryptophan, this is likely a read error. Written as DNA, the CDR3 is TGTGCCAGCAGCCCTACCAGGGGTGGCACCGGGGAGCTGTTTTCT. Translating it yields CASSPTRGGTGELFS. The J gene is TRBJ2-2, the V gene TRBV7-8; D is perhaps TRBD1 (6 bases). Trimming stripped 5 bases from V and 4 bases from J, with 14 bases between. The germline V gene encodes CDR1 SGHVS and CDR2 FQNEAQ. The CDR3 has 15 residues.

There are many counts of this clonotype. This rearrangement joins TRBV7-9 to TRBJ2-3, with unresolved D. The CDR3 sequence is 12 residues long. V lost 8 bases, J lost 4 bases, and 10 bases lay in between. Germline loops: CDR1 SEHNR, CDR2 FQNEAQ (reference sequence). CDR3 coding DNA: TGTGCCAGCGGGATGATGGCAGATACGCAGTATTTT. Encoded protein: CASGMMADTQYF.

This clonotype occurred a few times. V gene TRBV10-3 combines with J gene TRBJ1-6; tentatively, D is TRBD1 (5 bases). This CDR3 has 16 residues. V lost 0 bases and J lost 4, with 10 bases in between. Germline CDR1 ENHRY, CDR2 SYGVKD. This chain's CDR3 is CAISESGLLYNSPLHF. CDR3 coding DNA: TGTGCCATCAGTGAGTCGGGACTGCTTTATAATTCACCCCTCCACTTT.

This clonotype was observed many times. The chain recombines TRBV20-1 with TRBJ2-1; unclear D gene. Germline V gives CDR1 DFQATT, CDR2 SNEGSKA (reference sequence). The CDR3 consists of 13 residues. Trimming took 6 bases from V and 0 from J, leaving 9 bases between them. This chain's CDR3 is CSAPFRSYNEQFF. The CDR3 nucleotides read TGCAGTGCCCCTTTTCGCTCCTACAATGAGCAGTTCTTC.

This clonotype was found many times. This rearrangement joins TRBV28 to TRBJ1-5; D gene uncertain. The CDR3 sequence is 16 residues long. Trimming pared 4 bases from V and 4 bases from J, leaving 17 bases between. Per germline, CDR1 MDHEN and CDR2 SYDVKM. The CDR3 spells CASSSELLRLNQPQHF. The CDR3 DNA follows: TGTGCCAGCAGTTCCGAGTTGTTGCGGCTAAATCAGCCCCAGCATTTT.

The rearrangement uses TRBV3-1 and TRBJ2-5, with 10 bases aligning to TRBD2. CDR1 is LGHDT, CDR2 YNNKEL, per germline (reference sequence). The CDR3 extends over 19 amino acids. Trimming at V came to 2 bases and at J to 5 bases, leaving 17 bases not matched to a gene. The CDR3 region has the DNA TGTGCCAGCAGCCAACCCGAAGGTTGGAGCGGGGGGGCCTGGGAGACCCAGTACTTC. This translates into CASSQPEGWSGGAWETQYF.

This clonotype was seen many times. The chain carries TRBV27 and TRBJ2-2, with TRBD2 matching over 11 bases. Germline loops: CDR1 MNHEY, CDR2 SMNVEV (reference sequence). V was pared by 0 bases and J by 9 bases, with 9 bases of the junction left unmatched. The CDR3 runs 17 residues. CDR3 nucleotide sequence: TGTGCCAGCAGTTTATCGGCGCTAGCGGGGGGAGGGCGGGAGCTGTTTTTT. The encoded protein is CASSLSALAGGGRELFF.

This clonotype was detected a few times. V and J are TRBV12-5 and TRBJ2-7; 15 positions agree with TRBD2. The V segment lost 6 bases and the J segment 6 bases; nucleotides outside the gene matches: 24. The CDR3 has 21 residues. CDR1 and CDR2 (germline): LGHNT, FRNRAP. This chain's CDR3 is CASGSTQGHTSGTSGGTEQYF. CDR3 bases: TGTGCTAGTGGCTCGACGCAGGGGCATACCTCCGGGACTAGCGGGGGGACCGAGCAGTACTTC.

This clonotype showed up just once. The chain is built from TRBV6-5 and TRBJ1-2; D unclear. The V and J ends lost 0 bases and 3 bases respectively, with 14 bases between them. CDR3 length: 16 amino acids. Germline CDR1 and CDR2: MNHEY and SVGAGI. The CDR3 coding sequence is TGTGCCAGCAGTTACTCGAATCTTGGCAGAGACTATGGCTACACCTTC. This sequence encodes CASSYSNLGRDYGYTF.

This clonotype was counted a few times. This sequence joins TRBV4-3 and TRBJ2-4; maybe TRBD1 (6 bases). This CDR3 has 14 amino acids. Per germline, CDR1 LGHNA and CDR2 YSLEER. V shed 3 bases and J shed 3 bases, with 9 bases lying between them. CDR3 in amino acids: CASSHGTSKNIQYF. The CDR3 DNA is TGCGCCAGCAGCCACGGGACAAGCAAAAACATTCAGTACTTC.

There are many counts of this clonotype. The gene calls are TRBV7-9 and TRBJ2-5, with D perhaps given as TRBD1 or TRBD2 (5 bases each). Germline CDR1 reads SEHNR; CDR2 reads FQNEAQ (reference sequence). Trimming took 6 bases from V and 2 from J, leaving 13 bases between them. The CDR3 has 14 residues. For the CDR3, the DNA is TGTGCCAGCAGTACCTCCAGGGAGCAAGAGACCCAGTACTTC. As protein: CASSTSREQETQYF. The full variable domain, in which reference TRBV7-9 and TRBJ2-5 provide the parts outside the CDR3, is DTGVSQNPRHKITKRGQNVTFRCDPISEHNRLYWYRQTLGQGPEFLTYFQNEAQLEKSRLLSDRFSAERPKGSFSTLEIQRTEQGDSAMYLCASSTSREQETQYFGPGTRLLVL.

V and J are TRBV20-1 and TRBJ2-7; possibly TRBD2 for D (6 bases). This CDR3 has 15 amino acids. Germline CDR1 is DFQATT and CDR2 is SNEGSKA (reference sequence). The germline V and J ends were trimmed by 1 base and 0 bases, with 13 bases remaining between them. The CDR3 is CSARGLEGSSYEQYF. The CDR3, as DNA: TGCAGTGCTAGAGGGCTGGAGGGGAGCTCCTACGAGCAGTACTTC.

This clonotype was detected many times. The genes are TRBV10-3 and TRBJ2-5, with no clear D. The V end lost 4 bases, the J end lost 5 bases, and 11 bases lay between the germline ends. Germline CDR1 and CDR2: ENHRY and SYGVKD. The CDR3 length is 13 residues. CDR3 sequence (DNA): TGTGCCATCAGTGGGTCCGGTCTCGAGACCCAGTACTTC. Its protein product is CAISGSGLETQYF.

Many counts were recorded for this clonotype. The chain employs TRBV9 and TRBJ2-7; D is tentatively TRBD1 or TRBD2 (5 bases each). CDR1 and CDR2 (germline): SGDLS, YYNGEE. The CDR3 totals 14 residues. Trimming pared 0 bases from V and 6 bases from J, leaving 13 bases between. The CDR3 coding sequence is TGTGCCAGCAGCGTAGGAGGGGATTCACGCGAGCAGTACTTC. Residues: CASSVGGDSREQYF.

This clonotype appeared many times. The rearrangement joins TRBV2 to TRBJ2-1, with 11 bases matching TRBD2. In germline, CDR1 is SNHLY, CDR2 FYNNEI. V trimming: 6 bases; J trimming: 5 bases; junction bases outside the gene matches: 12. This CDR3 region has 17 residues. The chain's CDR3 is CASSHGLAGPKDNEQFF. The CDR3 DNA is TGTGCCAGCAGCCATGGACTAGCGGGCCCCAAGGACAATGAGCAGTTCTTC.

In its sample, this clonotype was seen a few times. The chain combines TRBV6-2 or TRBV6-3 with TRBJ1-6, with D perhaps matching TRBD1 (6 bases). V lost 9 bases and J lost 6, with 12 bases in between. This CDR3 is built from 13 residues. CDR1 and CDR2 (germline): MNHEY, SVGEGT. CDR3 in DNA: TGTGCCAGTGGACAGAACCTTAATTCACCCCTCCACTTT. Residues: CASGQNLNSPLHF.

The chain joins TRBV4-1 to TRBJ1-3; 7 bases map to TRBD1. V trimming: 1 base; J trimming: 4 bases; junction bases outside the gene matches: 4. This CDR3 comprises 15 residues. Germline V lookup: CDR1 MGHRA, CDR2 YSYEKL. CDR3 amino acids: CASSQGRQGGNTIYF. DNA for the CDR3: TGCGCCAGCAGCCAAGGGCGACAGGGCGGAAACACCATATATTTT.

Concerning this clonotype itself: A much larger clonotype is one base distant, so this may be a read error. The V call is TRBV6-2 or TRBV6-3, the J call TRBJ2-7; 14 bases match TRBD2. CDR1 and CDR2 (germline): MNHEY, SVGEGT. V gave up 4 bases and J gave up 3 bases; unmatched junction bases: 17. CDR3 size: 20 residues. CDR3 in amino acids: CASSSIAGRTSGRKIYEQYF. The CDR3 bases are TGTGCCAGCAGTTCAATAGCAGGGAGGACTAGCGGGAGGAAAATCTACGAGCAGTACTTC.

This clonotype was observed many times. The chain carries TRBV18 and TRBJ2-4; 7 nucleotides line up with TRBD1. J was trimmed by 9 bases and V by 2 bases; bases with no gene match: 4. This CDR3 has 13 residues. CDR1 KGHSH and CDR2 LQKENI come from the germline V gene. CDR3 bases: TGTGCCAGCTCACCAACGGACAGGATCATTCAGTACTTC. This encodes CASSPTDRIIQYF.